Following are 26 T cell receptor beta chains from one sample sequenced in a study of cytomegalovirus exposure and HLA in healthy donors. This PCR relied on a set of 60 Vbeta primers and 13 Jbeta primers. Sequencing used immunoSEQ multiplex PCR; TCRdb keeps in-frame clones, though not all of them. In the table there are under 130,000 clones, 75% to 85% of which are singletons. Specimen: PBMCs. The receptors were gathered from a man younger than 35 in good health and CMV-seronegative.

The sample holds a few counts of this clone. CDR3 in DNA: TGCGCCAGCAGCATCGGACTAGCGGGGAACACCGGGGAGCTGTTTTTT. Its protein product is CASSIGLAGNTGELFF. This chain links TRBV5-1 with TRBJ2-2; 11 nucleotides line up with TRBD2. Per germline, CDR1 SGHRS and CDR2 YFSETQ. V shed 4 bases, J shed 1 base, and the junction held 3 bases outside the gene matches. The CDR3 consists of 16 residues.

This clone was seen more than once but under ten times. The chain uses TRBV6-1 and TRBJ2-3; 11 bases are a match to TRBD2. The CDR3 consists of 15 residues. Germline V gene data show CDR1 as MNHNS and CDR2 as SASEGT. The V gene end was trimmed by 4 bases and the J gene end by 3 bases; junction bases not matched to a gene: 3. This CDR3 reads CASSVLAGETDTQYF. CDR3 sequence (DNA): TGTGCCAGCAGTGTACTAGCGGGAGAAACAGATACGCAGTATTTT.

Only one count was recorded for this clone. The genes are TRBV9 and TRBJ2-7; 13 bases fit TRBD2. The CDR3 runs to 15 residues. Losses at the gene ends were 4 bases for V and 4 bases for J; bases not matched to a gene: 5. Germline CDR1 reads SGDLS; CDR2 reads YYNGEE. DNA of the CDR3: TGTGCCAGCAGCACAGGGACTAGCGGGACATACGAGCAGTACTTC. This sequence encodes CASSTGTSGTYEQYF.

This clone was recorded once. The chain couples TRBV23-1 to TRBJ2-2; maybe TRBD2 (6 bases). TRBV23-1 has ORF status, its function being uncertain. This CDR3 spans 17 amino acids. The V end lost 6 bases, the J end lost 5 bases, and 22 bases lay between the germline ends. DNA of the CDR3: TGCGCCAGCAGACACTCCCCCGGGACTGGCCCTACCGGGGAGCTGTTTTTT. Protein product: CASRHSPGTGPTGELFF.

This clone was observed once. This chain links TRBV7-9 with TRBJ2-7, with D hard to call. The CDR3 covers 13 residues. The V gene lost 2 bases and the J gene lost 3 bases, with 8 bases spanning the gap. In germline, CDR1 is SEHNR, CDR2 FQNEAQ (reference sequence). CDR3 residues: CASSLNTLYEQYF. For the CDR3, the DNA is TGTGCCAGCAGCTTAAACACCCTCTACGAGCAGTACTTC.

This clone was seen just once. V is TRBV6-1 and J is TRBJ1-5, with unresolved D. The length of the CDR3 is 15 residues. The ends were cut back, 2 bases at V and 0 bases at J, with 8 bases in the middle. In germline, CDR1 is MNHNS, CDR2 SASEGT. The CDR3 region has the DNA TGTGCCAGCAGTGAACACACGTTTAGCAATCAGCCCCAGCATTTT. Amino acids: CASSEHTFSNQPQHF.

This chain joins TRBV19 and TRBJ1-1, with D maybe TRBD1 (6 bases). The germline V gene encodes CDR1 LNHDA and CDR2 SQIVND (reference sequence). This CDR3 is 15 amino acids long. V was clipped by 5 bases and J by 7 bases, with 20 bases between them. The CDR3 is CASSARTAPLGEAFF. DNA of the CDR3: TGTGCCAGTAGTGCCAGGACAGCACCCCTGGGTGAAGCTTTCTTT.

The V call is TRBV10-3, the J call TRBJ2-3; 8 positions agree with TRBD1. Trimming removed 8 bases from V and 1 base from J; junction bases left unmatched: 2. Germline CDR1 ENHRY, CDR2 SYGVKD. This CDR3 contains 13 residues. CDR3 nucleotides: TGTGCCATCTCGGGACAGGGCACAGATACGCAGTATTTT. Encoded protein: CAISGQGTDTQYF.

The chain links TRBV5-1 to TRBJ2-2, with 8 positions matching TRBD2. CDR1 and CDR2 (germline): SGHRS, YFSETQ. Trimming took 2 bases from V and 3 from J; bases not matched to a gene: 3. The length of the CDR3 is 15 residues. CDR3 sequence (DNA): TGCGCCAGCAGCTTCCCGGGAGGGTACACCGGGGAGCTGTTTTTT. It codes for CASSFPGGYTGELFF. Together with reference TRBV5-1 and TRBJ2-2, the CDR3 gives the full variable domain: KAGVTQTPRYLIKTRGQQVTLSCSPISGHRSVSWYQQTPGQGLQFLFEYFSETQRNKGNFPGRFSGRQFSNSRSEMNVSTLELGDSALYLCASSFPGGYTGELFFGEGSRLTVL.

V is TRBV6-5 and J is TRBJ2-7; 7 bases align to TRBD1. With 10 bases clipped from V and 3 bases from J, the junction kept 6 bases outside the gene matches. Germline V gives CDR1 MNHEY, CDR2 SVGAGI. The length of the CDR3 is 12 residues. The CDR3 protein is CATRDSFYEQYF. CDR3 coding DNA: TGTGCCACCCGGGACAGCTTCTACGAGCAGTACTTC.

V and J are TRBV2 and TRBJ2-5; D might be TRBD2 (6 bases). Germline V gene sequence: CDR1 SNHLY, CDR2 FYNNEI. Between the trimmed V and J ends, which lost 4 bases and 4 bases, there was a span of 19 bases. This CDR3 region has 16 residues. The CDR3 sequence: CASSGAGGFGGETQYF. DNA of the CDR3: TGTGCCAGCAGTGGAGCAGGAGGGTTTGGAGGAGAGACCCAGTACTTC.

The V call is TRBV12-5, the J call TRBJ2-3, with 11 bases matching TRBD2. Germline-derived CDR1 and CDR2 are LGHNT and FRNRAP. With V trimmed by 1 base and J by 0 bases, 9 bases remained unmatched. The CDR3 has 19 residues. The CDR3 DNA reads as TGTGCTAGTGGTTTGGCTACTAGCGGGGGCAAAGCTAGCACAGATACGCAGTATTTT. Protein sequence: CASGLATSGGKASTDTQYF.

This rearrangement joins TRBV28 to TRBJ1-3; D gene unclear. Trimming stripped 3 bases from V and 0 bases from J, with 6 bases between. CDR1 and CDR2 from the germline V gene are MDHEN and SYDVKM. CDR3 length equals 14 residues. This chain's CDR3 is CASSFRSSGNTIYF. DNA for the CDR3: TGTGCCAGCAGTTTCCGGAGCTCTGGAAACACCATATATTTT.

The V call is TRBV7-2, the J call TRBJ2-5, with 7 bases that match TRBD1. Trimming took 7 bases from V and 4 from J; bases not matched to a gene: 9. CDR3 size: 14 residues. CDR1 is SGHTA and CDR2 is FQGNSA in the germline V gene. The CDR3 DNA sequence: TGTGCCAGCACCGCCACAGGGGTTGGAGAGACCCAGTACTTC. As protein: CASTATGVGETQYF. Using reference TRBV7-2 and TRBJ2-5 for the parts outside the CDR3, the full variable domain is GAGVSQSPSNKVTEKGKDVELRCDPISGHTALYWYRQSLGQGLEFLIYFQGNSAPDKSGLPSDRFSAERTGGSVSTLTIQRTQQEDSAVYLCASTATGVGETQYFGPGTRLLVL.

Only one count was recorded for this clone. The gene calls are TRBV27 and TRBJ1-1; 10 positions match TRBD1. Germline V gene sequence: CDR1 MNHEY, CDR2 SMNVEV (reference sequence). This CDR3 has 17 residues. Trimming removed 5 bases from V and 0 bases from J; junction bases left unmatched: 9. The CDR3, as DNA: TGTGCCAGCAGTCCGCTCTGGACAGGGGGATTGAACACTGAAGCTTTCTTT. Encoded protein: CASSPLWTGGLNTEAFF.

The chain employs TRBV30 and TRBJ1-1, with D uncertain. This CDR3 is 13 amino acids long. V was pared by 4 bases and J by 1 base, with 10 bases between. Germline V gene sequence: CDR1 GTSNPN, CDR2 SVGIG (reference sequence). As DNA, the CDR3 is TGTGCCTGGAAGATAGGAGGGAACACTGAAGCTTTCTTT. Protein sequence: CAWKIGGNTEAFF.

V gene TRBV29-1 combines with J gene TRBJ1-1; D may be TRBD1 (5 bases). The CDR3 contains 11 residues. The V gene lost 3 bases and the J gene lost 8 bases, with 10 bases spanning the gap. CDR1 is SQVTM, CDR2 ANQGSEA, per germline. The CDR3 spells CSVDVQGEAFF. The CDR3 DNA follows: TGCAGCGTTGATGTGCAGGGAGAAGCTTTCTTT.

CDR3 in amino acids: CASSWPGQGGYNEQFF. The CDR3 nucleotides read TGTGCCAGCAGCTGGCCCGGACAGGGGGGATACAATGAGCAGTTCTTC. The chain joins TRBV7-2 to TRBJ2-1, with 10 positions matching TRBD1. J lost 4 bases, V lost 4 bases, and 7 bases had no gene match. Germline CDR1 and CDR2: SGHTA and FQGNSA. There are 16 residues in the CDR3.

The chain carries TRBV5-1 and TRBJ2-5; D ambiguous. From germline, CDR1 is SGHRS and CDR2 YFSETQ. V dropped 5 bases and J dropped 0 bases, with 5 bases sitting between them. The CDR3 covers 12 residues. CDR3: CASSQYQETQYF. The CDR3 nucleotides are TGCGCCAGCAGTCAGTACCAAGAGACCCAGTACTTC.

The chain has TRBV29-1 and TRBJ1-2, with D perhaps matching TRBD1 (5 bases). This CDR3 contains 16 residues. From germline, CDR1 is SQVTM and CDR2 ANQGSEA. The V and J ends lost 5 bases and 4 bases respectively, with 23 bases between them. The CDR3 coding sequence is TGCAGCGTTTTGGGGGGGGAGCTGCTACCTGTCTATGGCTACACCTTC. Translated: CSVLGGELLPVYGYTF.

This CDR3 reads CASSYPGTGGGRQPQHF. DNA of the CDR3: TGTGCCAGCAGCTATCCCGGGACAGGGGGCGGTCGTCAGCCCCAGCATTTT. The rearrangement uses TRBV11-3 and TRBJ1-5; 12 positions match TRBD1. The germline V gene encodes CDR1 SGHNT and CDR2 YENEEA. This CDR3 has 17 amino acids. The V and J ends lost 4 bases and 6 bases, in that order; junction bases with no gene match: 10.

V usage is TRBV10-1 and J usage is TRBJ2-1; TRBD2 is a possible D gene (5 bases). CDR3 length: 13 residues. Per the germline V gene, CDR1 is WNHNN and CDR2 is SYGVQD (reference sequence). Trimming took off 4 bases at V and 2 bases at J, with 6 bases between the two ends. The CDR3 coding sequence is TGCGCCAGCAGTGCCGGGACCTACAATGAGCAGTTCTTC. Translation gives CASSAGTYNEQFF.

V gene TRBV28 combines with J gene TRBJ1-2; D might be TRBD1 (6 bases). This CDR3 comprises 14 residues. Trimming left V 3 bases short and J 7 bases short, with 15 bases between. Germline V gene lookup returns CDR1 MDHEN and CDR2 SYDVKM. CDR3 coding DNA: TGTGCCAGCAGTTTTTATCGGACAGCTAGTGGCTACACCTTC. Its translation is CASSFYRTASGYTF.

The V gene is TRBV4-3, the J gene TRBJ1-2; the D is unclear. This CDR3 has 13 amino acids. V lost 1 base and J lost 3, with 6 bases in between. Germline V gene lookup returns CDR1 LGHNA and CDR2 YSLEER. CDR3 loop: CASSQGVDYGYTF. The CDR3 DNA sequence: TGCGCCAGCAGCCAAGGCGTGGACTATGGCTACACCTTC.

This clone was observed a single time. V gene TRBV21-1 combines with J gene TRBJ1-2. TRBV21-1 has pseudogene status. CDR3 length: 18 amino acids. CDR3 nucleotides: TGTGCCAGCAGCAAAGGAAAGGCCTCGACGAGGCCTCGTTGTGGCTACACCTTC. Amino acids: CASSKGKASTRPRCGYTF.

This clone has a handful of counts. The V and J genes are TRBV6-6 and TRBJ2-5; TRBD2 matches 9 bases. Trimming took 6 bases from V and 4 from J; bases not matched to a gene: 9. In germline, CDR1 is MNHNY, CDR2 SVGAGI (reference sequence). The CDR3 contains 15 residues. The CDR3 loop is CASSRGGRGGETQYF. The DNA of the CDR3 is TGTGCCAGCAGCAGGGGCGGGAGGGGTGGAGAGACCCAGTACTTC.